This paragraph reports one T cell receptor beta chain. Sequencing was performed with immunoSEQ multiplex PCR; in TCRdb, only in-frame clones are kept and a portion is missing. The data hold about 240,000 clones, with about 89% observed a single time. The data stem from a study of blood T cell repertoires in COVID-19. V gave up 6 bases and J gave up 7 bases; unmatched junction bases: 14. This CDR3 spans 16 amino acids. CDR1 SGHVS and CDR2 FNYEAQ come from the germline V gene. This TCR came from a woman in her 30s who had recovered from COVID-19. The V and J genes are TRBV7-6 and TRBJ2-7; TRBD1 aligns across 11 bases. Material for sequencing was PBMCs or T cells enriched from blood (not recorded which). The CDR3 bases are TGTGCCAGCAGTCCCAAGCCCGGGACAGGGGGAAGGGAGCAGTACTTC. Its translation is CASSPKPGTGGREQYF.